This T cell receptor (beta chain) was documented in a study of cytomegalovirus exposure and HLA in healthy donors. CDR3 length: 12 amino acids. From germline, CDR1 is SGHNT and CDR2 YYREEE (reference sequence). Deletions cut 3 bases from V and 0 bases from J, with 4 bases between. This clone was observed a few times. Its antigen is undetermined. Study-level findings and limits: Reports credit the classifier with highly specific, highly sensitive diagnosis of cytomegalovirus status. In a later analysis, productive TCRs from donors in an Asian-associated ancestry cluster reportedly carried fewer N-insertions than the cohort mean.

PCR employed 60 Vbeta and 13 Jbeta primers. Methods used by the authors: Per a later analysis, the number of unique TCR beta chains was approximately 73 million, of which around 9.9 million were shared. Some clones are missing from TCRdb's copy, which holds only in-frame ones; the method was immunoSEQ multiplex PCR. V, J and clone size derive from that table, while D and trimming were established from the DNA sequence. This table has 150,000 or so clones, over 70% appearing once. The sequenced material came from PBMCs. The source of this sequence is a man aged 25 to 40 in good health and CMV-seropositive. This chain uses TRBV5-4 with TRBJ2-7; D is unresolved. CDR3 bases: TGTGCCAGCAGCTCGAGCTCCTACGAGCAGTACTTC. This translates into CASSSSSYEQYF.